This is a list of T cell receptor beta chains from one sample in a study of blood T cell repertoires in COVID-19. Here immunoSEQ multiplex PCR was the method, and the copy in TCRdb shows in-frame clones only, minus some. The sample has about 170,000 clones, 65% to 90% seen once. The sequenced sample was peripheral blood. The receptor source for this set is a woman aged 40 to 50 with COVID-19, enrolled during active disease. Each CDR3 is given with its conserved first and last residue. The D gene is left open where the match is weak. Rows give clone size only sometimes, using once, few, many, or a class for an expanded clone.

>TRBV6-4|TRBJ2-3|-|-
TGTGCCAGCAGTGACTCCTTCAGCACAGATACGCAGTATTTT
CASSDSFSTDTQYF
>TRBV19|TRBJ2-1|-|-
TGTGCCAGTAGACCCCGCGGTGGGCGGGGTTACAATGAGCAGTTCTTC
CASRPRGGRGYNEQFF
>TRBV11-3|TRBJ1-2|once|TRBD1
TGTGCCAGCAGCTTAGTAGCTGCGGACCGGGACAGGGGCTATGGCTACACCTTC
CASSLVAADRDRGYGYTF
>TRBV3-1/TRBV3-2|TRBJ2-1|-|TRBD2
TGTGCCAGCAGCTCCCATAGCGGGAGTCATCTGGGCTCCTACAATGAGCAGTTCTTC
CASSSHSGSHLGSYNEQFF
>TRBV6-5|TRBJ2-1|-|TRBD2
TGTGCCAGCAGTTTGGGGACTAGCGGGAGGTACAATGAGCAGTTCTTC
CASSLGTSGRYNEQFF
>TRBV18|TRBJ1-6|-|-
TGTGCCAGCTTCAACGGGGGGGTCTCACCCCTCCACTTT
CASFNGGVSPLHF
>TRBV30|TRBJ1-5|-|-
TGTGCCTGGAGTGTAAAGTCTTGGGGCCGAGTCAATCAGCCCCAGCATTTT
CAWSVKSWGRVNQPQHF
>TRBV19|TRBJ1-5|-|-
TGTGCCAGTAGTCCCCGGGTGGGCAATCAGCCCCAGCATTTT
CASSPRVGNQPQHF
>TRBV3-1/TRBV3-2|TRBJ2-7|-|-
TGTGCCAGCAGCCAAGGACTTCCCTACGAGCAGTACTTC
CASSQGLPYEQYF
>TRBV19|TRBJ1-1|-|TRBD1
TGTGCCAGTGTTACAGGGGGGAACACTGAAGCTTTCTTT
CASVTGGNTEAFF
>TRBV11-2|TRBJ2-1|-|TRBD1
TGTGCCAGCAGCTCCCCAGGGGGAAAAAGGCAGGATGAGCAGTTCTTC
CASSSPGGKRQDEQFF
>TRBV2|TRBJ2-5|-|TRBD2
TGTGCCAGCAGTGGATCAGCGGGGCAAGAGACCCAGTACTTC
CASSGSAGQETQYF
>TRBV21-1|TRBJ1-5|-|-
TGTGCCAGCAGCAAGCCAGGGGGCCCGGAGCCCCAGCATTTT
CASSKPGGPEPQHF
>TRBV28|TRBJ2-5|-|TRBD2
TGTGCCAGCAGTTTGGGGGAGGGGGAGACCCAGTACTTC
CASSLGEGETQYF
>TRBV7-6|TRBJ2-3|-|TRBD2
TGTGCCAGCAGCCCTAGCCTAGCGGGTGTTGGGGCAGATACGCAGTATTTT
CASSPSLAGVGADTQYF
>TRBV7-9|TRBJ2-3|-|TRBD2
TGTGCCAGCAGCTTAGCCCCACTAGCGGGTACGCAGTATTTT
CASSLAPLAGTQYF
>TRBV4-1|TRBJ1-2|-|-
TGCGCCAGCAGCCAAGCTCCGCAAAATCACAGGGATGGCTACACCTTC
CASSQAPQNHRDGYTF